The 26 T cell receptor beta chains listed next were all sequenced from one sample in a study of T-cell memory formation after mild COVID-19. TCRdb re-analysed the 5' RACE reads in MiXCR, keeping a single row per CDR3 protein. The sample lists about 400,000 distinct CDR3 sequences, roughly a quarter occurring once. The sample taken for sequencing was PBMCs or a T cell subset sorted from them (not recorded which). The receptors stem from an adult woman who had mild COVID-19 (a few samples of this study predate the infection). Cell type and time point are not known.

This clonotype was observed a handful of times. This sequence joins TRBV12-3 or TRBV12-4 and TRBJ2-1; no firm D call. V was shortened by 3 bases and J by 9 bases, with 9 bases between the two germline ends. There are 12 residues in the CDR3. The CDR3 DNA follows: TGTGCCAGCAGTTTTGGGTCTACTGAGCAGTTCTTC. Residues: CASSFGSTEQFF.

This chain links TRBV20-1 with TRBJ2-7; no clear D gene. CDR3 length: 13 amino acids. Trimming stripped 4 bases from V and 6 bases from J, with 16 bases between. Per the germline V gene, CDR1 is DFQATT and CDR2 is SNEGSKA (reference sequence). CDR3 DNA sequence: TGCAGTGCTACTCTGGCCTTATCAAGCGAGCAGTACTTC. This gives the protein CSATLALSSEQYF.

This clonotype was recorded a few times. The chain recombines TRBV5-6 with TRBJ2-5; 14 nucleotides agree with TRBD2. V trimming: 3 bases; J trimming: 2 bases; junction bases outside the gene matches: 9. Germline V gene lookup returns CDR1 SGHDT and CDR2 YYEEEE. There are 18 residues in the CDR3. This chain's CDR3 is CASSSSGTSGREQETQYF. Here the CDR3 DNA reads TGTGCCAGCAGCTCCTCCGGGACTAGCGGGAGAGAGCAAGAGACCCAGTACTTC. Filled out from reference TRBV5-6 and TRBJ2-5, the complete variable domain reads DAGVTQSPTHLIKTRGQQVTLRCSPKSGHDTVSWYQQALGQGPQFIFQYYEEEERQRGNFPDRFSGHQFPNYSSELNVNALLLGDSALYLCASSSSGTSGREQETQYFGPGTRLLVL.

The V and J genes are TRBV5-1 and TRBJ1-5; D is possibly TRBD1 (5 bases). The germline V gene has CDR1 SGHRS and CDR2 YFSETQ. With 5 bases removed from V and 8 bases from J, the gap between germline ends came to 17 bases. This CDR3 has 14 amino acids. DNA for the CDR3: TGCGCCAGCAGATATGGGGACCTGGGGGAGCCCCAGCATTTT. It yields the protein CASRYGDLGEPQHF. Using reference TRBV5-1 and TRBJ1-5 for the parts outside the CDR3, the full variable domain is KAGVTQTPRYLIKTRGQQVTLSCSPISGHRSVSWYQQTPGQGLQFLFEYFSETQRNKGNFPGRFSGRQFSNSRSEMNVSTLELGDSALYLCASRYGDLGEPQHFGDGTRLSIL.

Written as DNA, the CDR3 is TGTGCCAGCAGCCATAATAGCGGGGGGGCCTCCTACGAGCAGTACTTC. Translation gives CASSHNSGGASYEQYF. The chain carries TRBV14 and TRBJ2-7; 11 bases fit TRBD2. Germline CDR1 and CDR2: SGHDN and FVKESK. After removal of 3 bases from V and 0 bases from J, the junction contained 4 bases not matched to a gene. The CDR3 contains 16 residues.

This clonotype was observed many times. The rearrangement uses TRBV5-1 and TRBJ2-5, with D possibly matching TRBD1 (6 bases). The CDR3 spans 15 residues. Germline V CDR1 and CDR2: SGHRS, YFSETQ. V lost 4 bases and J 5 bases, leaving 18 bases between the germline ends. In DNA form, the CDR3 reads TGCGCCAGCAGCAAAAAGTTCAGGGGCAGGGAGACCCAGTACTTC. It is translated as CASSKKFRGRETQYF.

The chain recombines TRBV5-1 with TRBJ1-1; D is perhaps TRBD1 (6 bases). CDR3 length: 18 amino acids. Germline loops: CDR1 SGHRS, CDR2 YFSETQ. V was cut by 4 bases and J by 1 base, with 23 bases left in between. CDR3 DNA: TGCGCCAGCAGCCCGGAGTGGTCCGGGGGCGGGGGGAACACTGAAGCTTTCTTT. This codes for CASSPEWSGGGGNTEAFF. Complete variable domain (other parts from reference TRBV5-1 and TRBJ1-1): KAGVTQTPRYLIKTRGQQVTLSCSPISGHRSVSWYQQTPGQGLQFLFEYFSETQRNKGNFPGRFSGRQFSNSRSEMNVSTLELGDSALYLCASSPEWSGGGGNTEAFFGQGTRLTVV.

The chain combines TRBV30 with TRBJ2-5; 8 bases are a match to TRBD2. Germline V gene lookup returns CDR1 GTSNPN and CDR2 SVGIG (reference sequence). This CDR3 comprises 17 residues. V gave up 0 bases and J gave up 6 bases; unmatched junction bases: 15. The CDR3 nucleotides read TGTGCCTGGAGTGTACCCGTCAGACTAGCGACCAGGAAGACCCAGTACTTC. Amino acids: CAWSVPVRLATRKTQYF. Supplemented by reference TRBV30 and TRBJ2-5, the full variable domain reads SQTIHQWPATLVQPVGSPLSLECTVEGTSNPNLYWYRQAAGRGLQLLFYSVGIGQISSEVPQNLSASRPQDRQFILSSKKLLLSDSGFYLCAWSVPVRLATRKTQYFGPGTRLLVL.

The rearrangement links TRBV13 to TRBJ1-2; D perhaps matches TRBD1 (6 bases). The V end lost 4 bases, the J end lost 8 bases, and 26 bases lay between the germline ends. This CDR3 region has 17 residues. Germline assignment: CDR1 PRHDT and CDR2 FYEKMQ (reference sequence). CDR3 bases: TGTGCCAGCAGCTCGGCTAGGGGGTCTGCGAGGGTAGGCGGCTACACCTTC. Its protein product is CASSSARGSARVGGYTF.

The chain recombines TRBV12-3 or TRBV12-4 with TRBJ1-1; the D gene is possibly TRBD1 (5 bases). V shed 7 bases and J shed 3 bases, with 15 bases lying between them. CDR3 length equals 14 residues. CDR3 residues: CASTPGGGDTEAFF. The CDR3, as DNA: TGTGCCAGCACCCCAGGTGGGGGGGACACTGAAGCTTTCTTT.

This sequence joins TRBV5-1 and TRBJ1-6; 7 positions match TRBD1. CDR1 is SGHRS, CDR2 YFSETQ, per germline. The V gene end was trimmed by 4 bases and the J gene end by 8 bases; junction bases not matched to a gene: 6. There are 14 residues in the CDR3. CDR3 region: CASSVGQDHSPLHF. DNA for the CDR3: TGCGCCAGCAGCGTAGGACAGGACCATTCACCCCTCCACTTT.

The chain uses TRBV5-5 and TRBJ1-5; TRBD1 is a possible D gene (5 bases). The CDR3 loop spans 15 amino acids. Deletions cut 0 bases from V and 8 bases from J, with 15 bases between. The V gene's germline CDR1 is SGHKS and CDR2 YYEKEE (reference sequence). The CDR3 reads CASSLVQGGEEPQHF. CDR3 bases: TGTGCCAGCAGCTTGGTCCAGGGCGGTGAGGAGCCCCAGCATTTT.

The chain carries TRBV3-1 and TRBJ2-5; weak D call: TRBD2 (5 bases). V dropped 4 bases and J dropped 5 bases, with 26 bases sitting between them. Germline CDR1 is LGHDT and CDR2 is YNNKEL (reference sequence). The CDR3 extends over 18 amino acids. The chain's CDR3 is CASSRAFVLRGPGETQYF. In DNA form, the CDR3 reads TGTGCCAGCAGCCGAGCGTTTGTGCTTCGAGGGCCGGGTGAGACCCAGTACTTC.

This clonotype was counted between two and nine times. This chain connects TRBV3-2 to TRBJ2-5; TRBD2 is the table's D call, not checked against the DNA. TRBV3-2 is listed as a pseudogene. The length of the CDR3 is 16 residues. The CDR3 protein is CASSHLLGPPGETQYF. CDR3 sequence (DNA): TGTGCCAGCAGCCACCTTTTAGGCCCACCGGGAGAGACCCAGTACTTC.

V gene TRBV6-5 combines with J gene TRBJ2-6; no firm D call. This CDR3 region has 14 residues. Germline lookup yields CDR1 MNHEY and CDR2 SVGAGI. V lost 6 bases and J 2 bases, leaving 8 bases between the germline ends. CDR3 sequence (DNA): TGTGCCAGCAGGGGAAGTCCTGGGGCCAACGTCCTGACTTTC. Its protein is CASRGSPGANVLTF.

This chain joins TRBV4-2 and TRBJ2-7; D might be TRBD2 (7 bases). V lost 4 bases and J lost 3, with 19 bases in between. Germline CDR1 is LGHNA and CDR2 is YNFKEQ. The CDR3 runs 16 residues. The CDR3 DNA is TGTGCCAGCAGCCGTCGGGGCGGGGAGGGGGGCTACGAGCAGTACTTC. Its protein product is CASSRRGGEGGYEQYF.

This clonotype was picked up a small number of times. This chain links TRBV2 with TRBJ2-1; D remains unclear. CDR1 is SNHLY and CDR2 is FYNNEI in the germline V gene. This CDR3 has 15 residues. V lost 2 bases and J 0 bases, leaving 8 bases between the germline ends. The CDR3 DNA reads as TGTGCCAGCAGTGAAATGGGCAGCTCCTACAATGAGCAGTTCTTC. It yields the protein CASSEMGSSYNEQFF.

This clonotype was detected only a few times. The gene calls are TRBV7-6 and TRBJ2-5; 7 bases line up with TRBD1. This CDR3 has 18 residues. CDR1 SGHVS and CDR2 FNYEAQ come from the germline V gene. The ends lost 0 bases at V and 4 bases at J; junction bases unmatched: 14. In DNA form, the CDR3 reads TGTGCCAGCAGCTTAGCCCGAATTGAGGACAGGTTGGGAGAGACCCAGTACTTC. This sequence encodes CASSLARIEDRLGETQYF.

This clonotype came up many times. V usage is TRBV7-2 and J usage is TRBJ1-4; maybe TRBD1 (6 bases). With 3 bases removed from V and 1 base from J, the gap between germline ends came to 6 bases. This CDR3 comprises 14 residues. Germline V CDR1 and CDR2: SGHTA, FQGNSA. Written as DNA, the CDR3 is TGTGCCAGCAGCTTGACAGGAACTAATGAAAAACTGTTTTTT. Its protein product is CASSLTGTNEKLFF.

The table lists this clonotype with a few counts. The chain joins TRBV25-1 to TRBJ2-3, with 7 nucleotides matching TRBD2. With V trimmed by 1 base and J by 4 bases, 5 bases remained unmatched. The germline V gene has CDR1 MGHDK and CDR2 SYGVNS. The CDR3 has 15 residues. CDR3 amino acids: CASSESRGDADTQYF. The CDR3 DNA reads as TGTGCCAGCAGTGAATCTCGGGGGGACGCAGATACGCAGTATTTT.

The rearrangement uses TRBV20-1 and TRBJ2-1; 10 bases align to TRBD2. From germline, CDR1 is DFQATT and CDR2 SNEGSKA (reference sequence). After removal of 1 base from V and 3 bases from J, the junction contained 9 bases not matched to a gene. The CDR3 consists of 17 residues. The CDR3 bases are TGCAGTGCTAGAGTGTTAGCGGGAGGTATCATCTACAATGAGCAGTTCTTC. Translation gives CSARVLAGGIIYNEQFF.

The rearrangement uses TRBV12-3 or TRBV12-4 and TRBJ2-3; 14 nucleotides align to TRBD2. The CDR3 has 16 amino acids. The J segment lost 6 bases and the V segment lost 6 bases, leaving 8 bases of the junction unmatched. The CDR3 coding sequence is TGTGCCAGCAGCTCTTCCTGGACTAGCGGGGGGGATACGCAGTATTTT. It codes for CASSSSWTSGGDTQYF.

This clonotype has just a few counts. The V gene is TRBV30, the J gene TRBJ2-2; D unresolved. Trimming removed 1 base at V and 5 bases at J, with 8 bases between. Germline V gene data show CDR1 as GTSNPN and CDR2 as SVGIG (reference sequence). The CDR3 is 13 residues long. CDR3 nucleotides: TGTGCCTGGAGTGGAGATAGAACCGGGGAGCTGTTTTTT. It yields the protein CAWSGDRTGELFF.

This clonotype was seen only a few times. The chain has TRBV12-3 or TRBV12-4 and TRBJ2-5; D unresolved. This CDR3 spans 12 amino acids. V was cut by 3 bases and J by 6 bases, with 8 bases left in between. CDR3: CASSFPSQTQYF. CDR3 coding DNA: TGTGCCAGCAGTTTCCCATCGCAGACCCAGTACTTC.

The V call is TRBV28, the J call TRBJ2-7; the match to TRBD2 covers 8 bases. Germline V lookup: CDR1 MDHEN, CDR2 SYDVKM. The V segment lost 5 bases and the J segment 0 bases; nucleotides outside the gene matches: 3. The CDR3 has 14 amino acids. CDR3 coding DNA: TGTGCCAGCAGTCGCCGGGAGGGCTCCTACGAGCAGTACTTC. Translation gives CASSRREGSYEQYF.

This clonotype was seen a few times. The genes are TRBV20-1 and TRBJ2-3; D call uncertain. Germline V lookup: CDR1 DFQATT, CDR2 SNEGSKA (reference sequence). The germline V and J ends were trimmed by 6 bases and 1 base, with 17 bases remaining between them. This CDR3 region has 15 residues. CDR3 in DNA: TGCAGTGCCCGTCGTATTGGGTCGCGCACAGATACGCAGTATTTT. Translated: CSARRIGSRTDTQYF.